Sequencing of this T cell receptor beta chain was carried out in a study of CD8 T cells in ankylosing spondylitis. At least ten counts were recorded for this clonotype. Antigen specificity is unknown. General study findings and limits: Matched synovial fluid from ankylosing spondylitis patients was reported to be enriched for disease-linked clones.

Scientists made TCR beta libraries using quantitative 5'-RACE with molecular barcodes. TCRdb fed the 5' RACE reads into MiXCR, producing one record per CDR3 protein. The sample shows about 220,000 distinct CDR3 sequences, about 10% of them seen only once. V was shortened by 2 bases and J by 2 bases, with 6 bases between the two germline ends. The CDR3 contains 13 residues. The source of this sequence is a male donor with ankylosing spondylitis or in good health (not recorded which). The material sequenced was blood, either unsorted or a sorted T cell fraction (not recorded which). The chain uses TRBV12-3 or TRBV12-4 and TRBJ1-2, with D hard to call. In nucleotides, the CDR3 is TGTGCCAGCAGTTTAACAACCAACTATGGCTACACCTTC. Its translation: CASSLTTNYGYTF.